These T cell receptor beta chains were read from a single sample in a study of T cells after yellow fever vaccination. MiXCR, run by TCRdb on the 5' RACE reads, gives a single entry per CDR3 protein. This sample has approximately 170,000 distinct CDR3 sequences; approximately 9.9% occur once, and the top ten carry approximately 34%. Sequencing used CD8+ T cells sorted from PBMCs, obtained 15 days after the yellow fever booster vaccination. The receptors stem from a man younger than 35 who received the YFV17D yellow fever vaccine. Each CDR3 is given without its conserved first and last residue.

TRBV3-1,ASVDRSTDTQY
TRBV2,ASSEASGNTDTQY
TRBV12-3/TRBV12-4,ASSQTGSNQPQH
TRBV5-6,ASSLGQRNEQPQH
TRBV6-5,ASSRAGEGARNEQF
TRBV6-5,ASSYSPGSYNSPLH
TRBV7-6,ASSPGYEQY
TRBV7-3,ASSAEHTGELF
TRBV19,ASSIGRREQY
TRBV7-2,ASSLRPGTGRAGELF
TRBV2,AGISGGAWNEQF
TRBV29-1,SVEETDRAPKNIQY
TRBV11-2,ASRLLRGGTGELF
TRBV9,ASSGTSGGPDTQY
TRBV6-2/TRBV6-3,ASSSVRGPNQETQY
TRBV13,ASKTGANLGTQY
TRBV6-2/TRBV6-3,ASSYSPPGVGGDTQY
TRBV4-3,ASSPRVQDYEQY
TRBV6-6,ASSYTTGTGYNEQF
TRBV4-3,ASKRSSGNTIY
TRBV19,ATKPGGYSNQPQH
TRBV29-1,SVDSYTEAF
TRBV19,ASSPSGQETQY
TRBV5-5,ASSLGGLDEQY
TRBV12-3/TRBV12-4,ASLGLTGELF
TRBV15,ATSRDQSTDTQY
TRBV6-5,ASSRGTGRTNEKLF
TRBV7-9,ASSLNTVDTQY
TRBV7-2,ASSLVPGGSDNEQF
TRBV4-1,ASSNPGLDRFEKLF
TRBV4-3,ASSQMSRGPELRDIEAF
TRBV5-1,ASSLRRPTDTGELF
TRBV12-3/TRBV12-4,ASSFPSRTGGHYEQY
TRBV4-1,ASSQASGGSTDTQY
TRBV20-1,SARDHGTSGTGELF